The sequence of this TCR beta chain was determined in a study of CXCR3-negative and CXCR3-positive naive CD8 T cells. Findings and caveats of the study: Naive cells with CXCR3 showed TRB CDR3s that were more hydrophobic than those in CXCR3-negative naive cells. Similar TRBV-TRBJ gene usage was seen in naive CXCR3-negative and CXCR3-positive cells, but not in memory cells. Between one naive subset and the other, surface CD5 was comparable, and TCR strength was inferred from TRB CDR3 properties.

This CDR3 comprises 13 residues. Looked up from germline, CDR1 is MDHEN and CDR2 is SYDVKM. The authors made the TRB cDNA libraries by 5' RACE using UMI labels. One entry per CDR3 protein, without DNA, is what TCRdb gives after re-calling the 5' RACE reads. The sample table sets out 70,000 to 95,000 distinct CDR3 sequences. To note about this clonotype: Its matching antigen is unknown.

The sequence was obtained from a human donor in good health. Some clones in this sample may be carry-over from other donors' samples. The chain combines TRBV28 with TRBJ2-7; TCRdb lists TRBD1, though no DNA is available to test this call. Sequenced: naive CXCR3- CD8+ T cells from blood. The subset here: CD45RO-CCR7+CD27+CD95- naive CD8+ T cells lacking CXCR3 (TNR3-). Here the CDR3 reads CASSSQGSYEQYF.